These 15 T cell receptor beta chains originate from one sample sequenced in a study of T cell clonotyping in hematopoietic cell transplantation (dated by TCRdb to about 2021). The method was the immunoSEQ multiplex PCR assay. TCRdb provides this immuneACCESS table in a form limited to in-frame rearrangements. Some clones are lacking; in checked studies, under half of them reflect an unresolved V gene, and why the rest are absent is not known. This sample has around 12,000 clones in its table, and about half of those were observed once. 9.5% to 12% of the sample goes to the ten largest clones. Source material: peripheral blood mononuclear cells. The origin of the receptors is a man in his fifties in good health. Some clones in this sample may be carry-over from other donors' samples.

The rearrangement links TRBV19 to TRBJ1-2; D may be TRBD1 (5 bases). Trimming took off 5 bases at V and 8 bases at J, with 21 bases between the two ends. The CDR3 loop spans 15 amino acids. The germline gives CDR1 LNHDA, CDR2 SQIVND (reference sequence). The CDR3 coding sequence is TGTGCCAGTAGTGGTTTGACGGGGGAGGCGTTGGGCTACACCTTC. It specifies CASSGLTGEALGYTF.

The CDR3: CASGGTGYNEQFF. In nucleotides, the CDR3 is TGTGCCAGCGGTGGGACCGGGTACAATGAGCAGTTCTTC. The chain couples TRBV9 to TRBJ2-1, with D possibly called TRBD1 or TRBD2 (5 bases each). Trimming shortened V by 7 bases and J by 4 bases, and 12 bases separated the two germline ends. The CDR3 is 13 amino acids. Germline CDR1 reads SGDLS; CDR2 reads YYNGEE.

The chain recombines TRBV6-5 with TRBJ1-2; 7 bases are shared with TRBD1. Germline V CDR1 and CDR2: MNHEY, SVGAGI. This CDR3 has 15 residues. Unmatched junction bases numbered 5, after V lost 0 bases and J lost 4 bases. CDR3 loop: CASSYSSRGAYGYTF. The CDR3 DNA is TGTGCCAGCAGTTACTCTAGCAGGGGGGCCTATGGCTACACCTTC.

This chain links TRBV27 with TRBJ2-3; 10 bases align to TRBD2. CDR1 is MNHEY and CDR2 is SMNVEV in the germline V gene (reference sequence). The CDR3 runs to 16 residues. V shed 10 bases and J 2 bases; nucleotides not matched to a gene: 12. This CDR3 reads CATRRTSGHLTDTQYF. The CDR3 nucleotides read TGTGCCACCCGGAGGACTAGCGGACACCTCACAGATACGCAGTATTTT.

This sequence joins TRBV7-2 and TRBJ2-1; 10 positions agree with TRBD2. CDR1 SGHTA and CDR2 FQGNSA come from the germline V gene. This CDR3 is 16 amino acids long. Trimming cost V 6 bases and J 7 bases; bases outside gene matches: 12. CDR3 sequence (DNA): TGTGCCAGCAGTTCATTTAGCGGGAGGTTGGTGAATGAGCAGTTCTTC. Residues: CASSSFSGRLVNEQFF.

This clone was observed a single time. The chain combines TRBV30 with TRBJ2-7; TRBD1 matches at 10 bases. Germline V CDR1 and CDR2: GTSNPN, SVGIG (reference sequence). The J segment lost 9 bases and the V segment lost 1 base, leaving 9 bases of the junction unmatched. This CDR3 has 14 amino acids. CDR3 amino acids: CAWSAGQGPLRQYF. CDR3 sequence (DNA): TGTGCCTGGAGTGCGGGACAGGGGCCCCTGAGGCAGTACTTC.

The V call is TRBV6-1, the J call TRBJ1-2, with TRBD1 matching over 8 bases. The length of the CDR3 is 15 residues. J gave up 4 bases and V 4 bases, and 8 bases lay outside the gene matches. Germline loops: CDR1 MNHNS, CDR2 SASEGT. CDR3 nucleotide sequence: TGTGCCAGCAGTGTTCCACAGGGGGTTGGCTATGGCTACACCTTC. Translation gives CASSVPQGVGYGYTF.

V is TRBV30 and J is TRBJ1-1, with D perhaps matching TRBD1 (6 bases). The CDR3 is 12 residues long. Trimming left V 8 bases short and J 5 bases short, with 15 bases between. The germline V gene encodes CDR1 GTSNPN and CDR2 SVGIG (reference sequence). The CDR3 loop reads CARKQGGTEAFF. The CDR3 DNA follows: TGTGCCCGGAAACAGGGAGGGACTGAAGCTTTCTTT.

DNA for the CDR3: TGTGCCAGCAGTTACAAGCGGGAGAGCCATGAGCAGTTCTTC. Translated, it gives CASSYKRESHEQFF. The chain employs TRBV6-5 and TRBJ2-1; 8 bases fit TRBD2. Trimming at V came to 2 bases and at J to 8 bases, leaving 5 bases not matched to a gene. Germline CDR1 is MNHEY and CDR2 is SVGAGI. The CDR3 totals 14 residues.

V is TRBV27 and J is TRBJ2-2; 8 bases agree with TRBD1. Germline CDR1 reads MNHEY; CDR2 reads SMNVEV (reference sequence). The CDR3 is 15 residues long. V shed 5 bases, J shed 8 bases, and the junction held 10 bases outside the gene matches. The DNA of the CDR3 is TGTGCCAGCAGTCCAGGGGGCGGCCCCCCGGGGGAGCTGTTTTTT. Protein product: CASSPGGGPPGELFF.

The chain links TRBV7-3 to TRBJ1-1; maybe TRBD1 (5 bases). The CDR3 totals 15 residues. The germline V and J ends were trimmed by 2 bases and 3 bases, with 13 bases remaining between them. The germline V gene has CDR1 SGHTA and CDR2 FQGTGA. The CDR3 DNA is TGTGCCAGCAGCTTACAGGGAAATGTGGACACTGAAGCTTTCTTT. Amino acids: CASSLQGNVDTEAFF.

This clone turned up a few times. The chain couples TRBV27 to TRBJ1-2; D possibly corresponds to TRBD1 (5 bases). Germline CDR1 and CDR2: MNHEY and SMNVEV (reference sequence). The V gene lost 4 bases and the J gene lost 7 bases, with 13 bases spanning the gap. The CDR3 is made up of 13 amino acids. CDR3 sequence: CASSSSIQAGYTF. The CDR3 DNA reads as TGTGCCAGCAGTTCATCGATACAGGCTGGCTACACCTTC.

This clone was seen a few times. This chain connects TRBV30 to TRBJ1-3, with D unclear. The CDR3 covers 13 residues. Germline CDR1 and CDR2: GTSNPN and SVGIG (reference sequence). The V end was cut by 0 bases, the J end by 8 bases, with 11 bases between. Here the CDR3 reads CAWSVRMSDTIYF. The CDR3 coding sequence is TGTGCCTGGAGTGTCCGTATGAGCGACACCATATATTTT. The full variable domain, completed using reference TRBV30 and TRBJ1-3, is SQTIHQWPATLVQPVGSPLSLECTVEGTSNPNLYWYRQAAGRGLQLLFYSVGIGQISSEVPQNLSASRPQDRQFILSSKKLLLSDSGFYLCAWSVRMSDTIYFGEGSWLTVV.

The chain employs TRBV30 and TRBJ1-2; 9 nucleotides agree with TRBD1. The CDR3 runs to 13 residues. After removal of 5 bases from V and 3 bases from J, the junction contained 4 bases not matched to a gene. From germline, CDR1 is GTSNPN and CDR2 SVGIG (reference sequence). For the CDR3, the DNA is TGTGCCTGGTCACAGGGGGCATACTATGGCTACACCTTC. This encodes CAWSQGAYYGYTF.

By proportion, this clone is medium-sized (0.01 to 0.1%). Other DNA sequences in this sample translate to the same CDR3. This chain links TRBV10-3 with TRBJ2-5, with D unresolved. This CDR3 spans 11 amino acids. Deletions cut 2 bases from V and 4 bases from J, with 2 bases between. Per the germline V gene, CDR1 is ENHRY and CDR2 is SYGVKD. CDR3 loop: CAISERETQYF. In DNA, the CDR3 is TGTGCCATCAGTGAGAGAGAGACCCAGTACTTC.